The present T cell receptor beta chain was sequenced within a study of T cells expressing NK-cell markers. Study-wide context: Eight donors were sequenced, of whom seven were HCMV-seropositive, while the remaining one was HCMV-seronegative.

Study-level results: The study found these clonotypes also leading the CD3+CD56-NKG2C+ fraction in a few donors.

5'RACE template switching with UMIs generated TCR beta cDNA. Each CDR3 protein gets one entry in TCRdb, which reprocessed the 5' RACE reads and gives no DNA. This sample contains 130,000 to 150,000 distinct CDR3 sequences. About this clonotype: What it binds is unknown.

The CDR3 runs 16 residues. Germline V lookup: CDR1 MNHNS, CDR2 SASEGT. What was sequenced was blood T cells: a sorted CD56 or NKG2C T cell subset, CD4+ or CD8+ T cells, or bulk PBMC T cells (not recorded which). This receptor was identified in a young man in good health. This chain joins TRBV6-1 and TRBJ2-1; TCRdb's D gene call, TRBD2, goes unchecked for lack of DNA. This CDR3 is CASSQTLAGGGNEQFF.